This TCR beta chain appears in the sequencing data of a study of blood T cell repertoires in COVID-19. The wider study: Donors in the United States, Italy and Spain gave samples during acute or convalescent COVID-19. Sources were T cells, B-cell-depleted T cells, or PBMCs; the material itself was cDNA or gDNA.

This clone was counted only a few times. Germline CDR1 and CDR2: LGHNA and YSLEER. The CDR3 covers 16 residues. The germline V and J ends were trimmed by 0 bases and 5 bases, with 17 bases remaining between them. Libraries were prepared by immunoSEQ multiplex PCR; TCRdb keeps only in-frame clonotypes and omits some of them. The repertoire includes 210,000 or so clones, about 85% of them detected once, and approximately 12% sits in the top ten. The source material was peripheral blood. The rearrangement links TRBV4-3 to TRBJ2-7, with D possibly TRBD1 on 5 matching bases. The source of this sequence is a woman aged 18-30 years who had recovered from COVID-19. Here the CDR3 reads CASSQERSGISDEQYF. The CDR3, as DNA: TGCGCCAGCAGCCAAGAACGGTCAGGGATCAGCGACGAGCAGTACTTC.